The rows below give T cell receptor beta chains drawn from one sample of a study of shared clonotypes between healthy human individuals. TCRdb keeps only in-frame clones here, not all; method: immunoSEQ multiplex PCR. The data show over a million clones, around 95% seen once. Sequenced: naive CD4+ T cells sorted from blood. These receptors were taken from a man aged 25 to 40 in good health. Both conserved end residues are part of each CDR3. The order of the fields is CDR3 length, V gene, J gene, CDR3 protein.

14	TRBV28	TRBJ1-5	CASSLGPGHQPQHF
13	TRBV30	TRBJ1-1	CAWSPRSGTEAFF
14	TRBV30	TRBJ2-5	CAWNAGVRGETQYF
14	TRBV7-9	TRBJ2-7	CASSPYEYSYEQYF
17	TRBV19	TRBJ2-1	CASSIRFVPGQGNEQFF
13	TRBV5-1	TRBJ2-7	CASSLTQGGEQYF
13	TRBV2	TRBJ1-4	CASRGVGGEKLFF
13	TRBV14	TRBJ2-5	CASSHSAEETQYF
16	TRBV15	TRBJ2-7	CATSRDLGRGRYEQYF
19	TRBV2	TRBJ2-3	CASSTGTSGREFFTDTQYF
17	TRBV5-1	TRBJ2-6	CASSLGGLVSGANVLTF
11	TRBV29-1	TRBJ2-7	CSGGQGSEQYF
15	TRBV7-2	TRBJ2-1	CASSLIPLSRYEQFF
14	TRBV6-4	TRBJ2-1	CASSDGTGYNEQFF
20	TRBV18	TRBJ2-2	CASSPRGQLGLAANTGELFF
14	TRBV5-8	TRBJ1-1	CASSYRGLGTEAFF
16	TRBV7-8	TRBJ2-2	CASSLGRVSGAGELFF
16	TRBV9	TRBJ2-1	CASSVGGEISYNEQFF
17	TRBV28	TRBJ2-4	CASSRQGSVVAKNIQYF
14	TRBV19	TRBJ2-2	CASNGRGLAGELFF
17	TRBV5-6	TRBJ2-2	CASSLVRASGTTGELFF
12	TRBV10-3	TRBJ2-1	CAISPLASPQFF
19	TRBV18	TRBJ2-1	CASSPSRDRVQYSYNEQFF
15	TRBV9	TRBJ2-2	CASSVGPLNTGELFF
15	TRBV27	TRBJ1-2	CASSLRRLPNYGYTF
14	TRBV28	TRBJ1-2	CATSGTDTNYGYTF
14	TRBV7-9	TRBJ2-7	CASSLYRRIGEQYF
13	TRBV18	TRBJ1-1	CASSLGTNTEAFF
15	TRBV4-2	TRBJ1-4	CASSQERGGNEKLFF
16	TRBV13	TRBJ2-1	CASSARLAGGTLEQFF
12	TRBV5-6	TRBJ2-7	CASSLGVSTEYF
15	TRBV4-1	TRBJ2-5	CASSRDITGLETQYF
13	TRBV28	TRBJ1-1	CASSLPGYTEAFF
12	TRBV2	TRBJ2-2	CASSKNTGELFF
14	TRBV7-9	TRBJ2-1	CASSSLAGYNEQFF
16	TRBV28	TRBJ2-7	CASSLPGLAGSYEQYF
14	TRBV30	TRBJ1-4	CAWTGPDHREKLFF
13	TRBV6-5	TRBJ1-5	CASKSNSNQPQHF
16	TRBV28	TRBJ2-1	CASSLASGSGYNEQFF
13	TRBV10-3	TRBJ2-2	CAIGRGGTGELFF
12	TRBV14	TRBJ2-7	CASSRDSYEQYF
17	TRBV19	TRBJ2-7	CASSIGLGGAGDYEQYF
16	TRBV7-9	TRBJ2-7	CASSSRPRSLTYEQYF
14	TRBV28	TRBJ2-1	CASFEGGTYNEQFF
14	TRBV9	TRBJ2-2	CASSVGGGTGELFF
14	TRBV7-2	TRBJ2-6	CASSAGGGANVLTF